Below, 15 T cell receptor beta chains from the same sample are listed, as sequenced in a study of cytomegalovirus exposure and HLA in healthy donors. 13 Jbeta primers and 60 Vbeta primers were used for the PCR. Here immunoSEQ multiplex PCR was the method, and the copy in TCRdb shows in-frame clones only, minus some. The table records about 130,000 clones, roughly 68% of them present only once. The specimen was PBMCs. Every receptor here comes from a woman aged 45-65 years in good health and CMV-seropositive.

This chain connects TRBV7-9 to TRBJ2-5; D is possibly TRBD2 (6 bases). Germline assignment: CDR1 SEHNR and CDR2 FQNEAQ (reference sequence). The CDR3 is 17 amino acids. V was clipped by 5 bases and J by 0 bases, with 19 bases between them. CDR3 region: CASSERGLPFYQETQYF. CDR3 DNA: TGTGCCAGCAGCGAACGGGGACTCCCATTCTACCAAGAGACCCAGTACTTC.

The genes are TRBV7-9 and TRBJ2-7; 11 bases align to TRBD2. The V segment lost 0 bases and the J segment 3 bases; nucleotides outside the gene matches: 1. CDR1 and CDR2 (germline): SEHNR, FQNEAQ (reference sequence). There are 15 residues in the CDR3. The CDR3 region is CASSLALAGDYEQYF. As DNA, the CDR3 is TGTGCCAGCAGCTTAGCACTAGCGGGGGACTACGAGCAGTACTTC.

The CDR3 sequence: CASSSSGASTDTQYF. In DNA, the CDR3 is TGTGCCAGCAGTTCTAGCGGGGCCAGCACAGATACGCAGTATTTT. The genes are TRBV2 and TRBJ2-3; TRBD2 aligns across 9 bases. CDR3 length: 15 amino acids. Per germline, CDR1 SNHLY and CDR2 FYNNEI. Trimming cost V 5 bases and J 0 bases; bases outside gene matches: 3.

The chain couples TRBV9 to TRBJ2-2, with 9 bases fitting TRBD1. Germline values: CDR1 SGDLS, CDR2 YYNGEE. The CDR3 length is 14 residues. Trimming removed 3 bases from V and 4 bases from J; junction bases left unmatched: 1. CDR3 residues: CASSGDRATGELFF. CDR3 DNA sequence: TGTGCCAGCAGCGGGGACAGGGCCACCGGGGAGCTGTTTTTT. The full variable domain, in which reference TRBV9 and TRBJ2-2 provide the parts outside the CDR3, is DSGVTQTPKHLITATGQRVTLRCSPRSGDLSVYWYQQSLDQGLQFLIQYYNGEERAKGNILERFSAQQFPDLHSELNLSSLELGDSALYFCASSGDRATGELFFGEGSRLTVL.

This clone was seen a few times. The rearrangement links TRBV9 to TRBJ2-3, with 8 bases lining up with TRBD2. The length of the CDR3 is 13 residues. Germline V gives CDR1 SGDLS, CDR2 YYNGEE. J gave up 4 bases and V 4 bases, and 2 bases lay outside the gene matches. CDR3 in amino acids: CASSPGGSDTQYF. CDR3 nucleotides: TGTGCCAGCAGCCCGGGGGGGTCAGATACGCAGTATTTT.

The chain recombines TRBV11-3 with TRBJ2-3; 12 bases match TRBD2. The CDR3 has 19 residues. V was clipped by 1 base and J by 5 bases; unmatched bases: 13. From germline, CDR1 is SGHNT and CDR2 YENEEA. The CDR3 nucleotides read TGTGCCAGCAGCTTAGGAAAACTAGCGGGGGGTAAAAGTGGAGATACGCAGTATTTT. It specifies CASSLGKLAGGKSGDTQYF.

This clone was seen once. V usage is TRBV11-3 and J usage is TRBJ2-2, with D perhaps TRBD1 (6 bases). The germline V and J ends were trimmed by 0 bases and 2 bases, with 7 bases remaining between them. Germline assignment: CDR1 SGHNT and CDR2 YENEEA. This CDR3 contains 15 residues. Here the CDR3 reads CASSLEGQNTGELFF. CDR3 DNA: TGTGCCAGCAGCTTAGAGGGACAAAACACCGGGGAGCTGTTTTTT.

The chain combines TRBV30 with TRBJ1-6; no firm D call. The CDR3 covers 13 residues. V lost 3 bases to trimming and J lost 7 bases, with 10 bases between them. Germline V gene sequence: CDR1 GTSNPN, CDR2 SVGIG (reference sequence). Here the CDR3 reads CAWRRGRNSPLHF. The CDR3 region has the DNA TGTGCCTGGAGACGAGGGCGGAATTCACCCCTCCACTTT.

The V gene is TRBV6-4, the J gene TRBJ2-7, with 12 nucleotides matching TRBD2. The germline V gene encodes CDR1 MRHNA and CDR2 SNTAGT. This CDR3 region has 17 residues. V gave up 5 bases and J gave up 3 bases; unmatched junction bases: 11. The CDR3: CASSPLAGGLPHYEQYF. The DNA of the CDR3 is TGTGCCAGCAGTCCCCTAGCGGGGGGGCTCCCCCACTACGAGCAGTACTTC.

The chain recombines TRBV9 with TRBJ1-2, with 9 bases aligning to TRBD1. Germline CDR1 and CDR2: SGDLS and YYNGEE. The CDR3 spans 14 residues. Unmatched junction bases numbered 4, after V lost 4 bases and J lost 3 bases. Here the CDR3 DNA reads TGTGCCAGCAGCTCAGGACAGGGGTACTATGGCTACACCTTC. Amino acids: CASSSGQGYYGYTF.

CDR3 nucleotide sequence: TGCGCCAGCAGCCAGACAGGGACGGGAAACATTCAGTACTTC. Amino acid sequence: CASSQTGTGNIQYF. This sequence joins TRBV4-1 and TRBJ2-4, with TRBD1 matching over 7 bases. The V segment lost 3 bases and the J segment 6 bases; nucleotides outside the gene matches: 5. CDR3 length: 14 residues. CDR1 is MGHRA, CDR2 YSYEKL, per germline.

CDR3 nucleotides: TGCGCCAGCAGCTTGACTAGCGGGGGTTACGAGCAGTACTTC. It yields the protein CASSLTSGGYEQYF. The chain links TRBV5-1 to TRBJ2-7; 11 bases are a match to TRBD2. This CDR3 spans 14 amino acids. Trimming at V came to 1 base and at J to 4 bases, leaving 1 base not matched to a gene. Germline lookup yields CDR1 SGHRS and CDR2 YFSETQ.

V usage is TRBV4-1 and J usage is TRBJ2-7, with D maybe TRBD1 (5 bases). This CDR3 has 14 amino acids. The germline CDR1 and CDR2 sequences are MGHRA and YSYEKL. V was trimmed by 4 bases and J by 4 bases, leaving 14 bases between them. The CDR3 nucleotides are TGCGCCAGCAGCCCCGCTGGGGCTGGTTACGAGCAGTACTTC. Its translation: CASSPAGAGYEQYF.

V gene TRBV5-4 combines with J gene TRBJ1-2; 7 bases fit TRBD1. The trim removed 1 base at V and 5 bases at J, leaving 2 bases unmatched. Looked up from germline, CDR1 is SGHNT and CDR2 is YYREEE (reference sequence). CDR3 length: 13 residues. CDR3 DNA sequence: TGTGCCAGCAGCTTGCAACAGGGGTATGGCTACACCTTC. Translation: CASSLQQGYGYTF.

The chain combines TRBV9 with TRBJ2-3, with 10 bases aligning to TRBD2. The germline CDR1 and CDR2 sequences are SGDLS and YYNGEE. V trimming: 2 bases; J trimming: 5 bases; junction bases outside the gene matches: 5. The CDR3 length is 15 residues. CDR3: CASSVASGGGDTQYF. CDR3 DNA sequence: TGTGCCAGCAGCGTGGCTAGCGGGGGAGGAGATACGCAGTATTTT.